This T cell receptor beta chain came from a study of cytomegalovirus exposure and HLA in healthy donors. Germline-derived CDR1 and CDR2 are MNHEY and SMNVEV (reference sequence). The CDR3 has 15 amino acids. V shed 5 bases and J shed 5 bases, with 18 bases lying between them. In the PCR, 60 Vbeta and 13 Jbeta primers were used. Some clones are missing from TCRdb's copy, which holds only in-frame ones; the method was immunoSEQ multiplex PCR. The table records roughly 250,000 clones, about four fifths of them present only once. The chain recombines TRBV27 with TRBJ1-2; possibly TRBD1 for D (6 bases). Sequencing was done on a sample of PBMCs. This receptor was taken from a woman between 40 and 55 years old in good health and CMV-seropositive. This CDR3 reads CASSPRGGIGYGYTF. CDR3 sequence (DNA): TGTGCCAGCAGTCCAAGGGGGGGAATCGGGTATGGCTACACCTTC.